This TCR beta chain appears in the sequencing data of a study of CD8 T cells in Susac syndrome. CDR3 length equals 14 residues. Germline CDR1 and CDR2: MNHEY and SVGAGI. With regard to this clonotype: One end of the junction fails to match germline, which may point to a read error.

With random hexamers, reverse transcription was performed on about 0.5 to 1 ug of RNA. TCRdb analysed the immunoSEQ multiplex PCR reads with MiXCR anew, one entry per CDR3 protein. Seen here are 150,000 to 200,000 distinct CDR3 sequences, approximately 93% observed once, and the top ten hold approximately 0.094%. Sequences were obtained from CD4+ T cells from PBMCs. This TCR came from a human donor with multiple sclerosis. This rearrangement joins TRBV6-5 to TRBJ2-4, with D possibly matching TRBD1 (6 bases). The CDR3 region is CASSYDLTWDIQHF. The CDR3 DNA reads TGTGCCAGCAGTTACGACCTCACCTGGGACATTCAGCACTTC.